This T cell receptor beta chain was identified in a study of shared clonotypes between healthy human individuals (dated by TCRdb to the early 2020s). Context from the whole study: The cohort included three men and two women between 18 and 49 years of age. For each donor, CD4 naive and CD4 memory were each given three plates, CD8 naive was given two plates, and CD8 memory was given one plate. The study deeply sequenced blood TCR repertoires of about 5 healthy adults to estimate repertoire size and the extent of clonotype sharing between individuals. Libraries were prepared and TCR repertoires were sequenced by different laboratories using diverse techniques, in order to increase sequencing depth and limit assay-specific biases. Per donor, leukapheresis produced somewhere between about 0.94 and 9 billion PBMCs. Broad study findings and their caveats: Sampling was limited to blood, and TCR repertoires in tissue likely differ from TCR repertoires in blood. Larger estimated clonotype richness was generally found for naive subsets than for memory subsets. Pairwise subsampling led to the expectation that sequencing depth would affect the degree of clonotype sharing among donors. Approximately 4.8% of naive CD4, around 3.5% of naive CD8, 2.3% of memory CD4, and about 0.4% of memory CD8 clonotypes were shared across several donors. Higher generation probabilities were observed for clonotypes shared by all four sorted-subset donors than for non-shared clonotypes. The genetic and exposure-history diversity represented was limited by the small number of donors. Incomplete sequencing was indicated by rarefaction of sorted-subset datasets, despite the large sequencing depth.

TCR CDR3 regions were amplified from genomic DNA by multiplex PCR using the deep immunoSEQ assay. For each cell subset, the extracted genomic DNA was distributed evenly across all wells of several immunoSEQ 96-well plates, and each plate served as one replicate. For sorted subsets, about 200 ng genomic DNA, equal to approximately 30,000 T cell genomes, was loaded into each replicate PCR. The purified libraries were quantified using a Qubit 3.0 fluorometer, sized with a Bioanalyzer 2100, and then quantified again using the KAPA Library Quantification kit. A separate single-read 150-cycle Illumina NextSeq 550 flow cell was used to sequence each immunoSEQ 96-well plate. The study's processing was this. The immunoSEQ output contained only junctional sequences without quality scores, so filtering could not match that applied to full-length reads. Sequences were annotated with PyIR, a Python wrapper for IgBLAST v1.9, and V/J genes and CDR3 were assigned using IMGT germline references. Reads were filtered out if the reads had weak V/J assignments (E-value above 1e-6), no CDR3, stop codons, out-of-frame junctions, or ambiguous translated residues. A V3J clonotype was defined by an identical inferred V gene, J gene, and CDR3 amino acid sequence. Percentage overlap between repertoires was calculated by dividing the number of shared unique clonotypes by the size of the smaller repertoire. Three approaches were used to assess repertoire richness: RTK rarefaction, the Chao1 estimator, and Recon v2.1 estimates of unobserved clonotypes. Generation probabilities for all TCRbeta clonotypes obtained by the gDNA method from a handful of donors were computed using OLGA. Held by TCRdb, this immuneACCESS table contains in-frame sequences only and omits some clones. Under half of the omission traces to an unresolved V gene where checked; the cause of the rest is unknown. The DNA gave D and trimming, while V, J and clone size come from that table. A total of about 1.1 million clones appear in this sample, approximately 80% of them only once. 0.6% to 0.7% of the sample is held by the ten biggest clonotypes.

V loses 2 bases at its end and J loses 2 bases; junction bases beyond the gene matches: 8. Spanning cysteine to phenylalanine, the CDR3 consists of 17 amino acids. Solely the CDR3 DNA is kept, with 51 bases framed from the first base. From the germline V gene, CDR1 is SGHAT and CDR2 is FQNNGV. Donors were healthy HIV-negative adults with no recently reported acute infections or vaccinations. All donors were Caucasian adults living in Nashville, Tennessee, USA. CD4+ T cells were enriched by magnetic negative selection, after which naive cells were positively selected on CD45RA and the negative fraction was taken as the memory subset. Blood was obtained by leukapheresis, after which PBMCs were separated by Ficoll-Histopaque density gradient centrifugation and cryopreserved in liquid nitrogen vapor phase. Purity and quantity of every magnetically sorted T cell population were checked by analytical flow cytometry. Genomic DNA was isolated from each sorted fraction and quantified by UV absorbance on a Nanodrop 2000c.

A word on this clone: Its antigen has not been determined. No quality values exist for individual bases; no much larger clone is one base distant.

The source material was memory CD4+ T cells from PBMCs. The sample's cell subset or site, from its label and the paper: CD45RA-negative fraction. Recombination linked TRBV11-2 to TRBJ2-1; TRBD1 agrees with 8 junctional bases. The receptor comes from a man between 18 and 35 years old in good health. Some clones in this sample may be carry-over from other donors' samples. For the CDR3, the sequence is CASSLTGRGPPYNEQFF. The DNA sequence follows: TGTGCCAGCAGCTTAACGGGCAGGGGGCCCCCCTACAATGAGCAGTTCTTC.